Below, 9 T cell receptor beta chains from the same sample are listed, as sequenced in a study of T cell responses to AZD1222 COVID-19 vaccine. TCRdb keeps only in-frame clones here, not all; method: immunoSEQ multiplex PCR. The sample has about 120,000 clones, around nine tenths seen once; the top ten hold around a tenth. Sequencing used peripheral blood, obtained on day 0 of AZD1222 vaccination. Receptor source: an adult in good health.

CDR3 sequence reads: CASSPGTGGNEQYF. The CDR3 region has the DNA TGCGCCAGCAGCCCCGGGACAGGGGGCAACGAGCAGTACTTC. This sequence joins TRBV5-1 and TRBJ2-7, with TRBD1 matching over 12 bases. V lost 4 bases to trimming and J lost 5 bases; unmatched junction nucleotides: 4. This CDR3 contains 14 residues. Germline CDR1 is SGHRS and CDR2 is YFSETQ. Based on the CDR3 plus reference TRBV5-1 and TRBJ2-7, the full variable domain is KAGVTQTPRYLIKTRGQQVTLSCSPISGHRSVSWYQQTPGQGLQFLFEYFSETQRNKGNFPGRFSGRQFSNSRSEMNVSTLELGDSALYLCASSPGTGGNEQYFGPGTRLTVT.

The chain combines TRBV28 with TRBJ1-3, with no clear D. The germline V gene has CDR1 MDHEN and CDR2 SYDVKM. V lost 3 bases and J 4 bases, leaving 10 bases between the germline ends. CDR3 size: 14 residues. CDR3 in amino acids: CASSFPSRGNTIYF. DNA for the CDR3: TGTGCCAGCAGTTTTCCGTCTCGGGGAAACACCATATATTTT. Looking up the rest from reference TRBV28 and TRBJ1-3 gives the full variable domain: DVKVTQSSRYLVKRTGEKVFLECVQDMDHENMFWYRQDPGLGLRLIYFSYDVKMKEKGDIPEGYSVSREKKERFSLILESASTNQTSMYLCASSFPSRGNTIYFGEGSWLTVV.

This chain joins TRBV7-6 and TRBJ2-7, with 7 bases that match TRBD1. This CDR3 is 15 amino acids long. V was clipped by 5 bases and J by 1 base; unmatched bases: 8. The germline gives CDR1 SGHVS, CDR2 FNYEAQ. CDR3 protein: CASSTDDRASYEQYF. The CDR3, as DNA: TGTGCCAGCAGCACCGACGACAGGGCTTCCTACGAGCAGTACTTC. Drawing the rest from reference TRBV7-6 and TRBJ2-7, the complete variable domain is GAGVSQSPRYKVTKRGQDVALRCDPISGHVSLYWYRQALGQGPEFLTYFNYEAQQDKSGLPNDRFSAERPEGSISTLTIQRTEQRDSAMYRCASSTDDRASYEQYFGPGTRLTVT.

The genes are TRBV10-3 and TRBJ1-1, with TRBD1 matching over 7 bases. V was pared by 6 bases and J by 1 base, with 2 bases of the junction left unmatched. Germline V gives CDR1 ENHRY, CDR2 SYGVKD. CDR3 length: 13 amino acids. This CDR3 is CAIRGDRNTEAFF. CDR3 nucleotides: TGTGCCATCAGGGGGGACAGGAACACTGAAGCTTTCTTT.

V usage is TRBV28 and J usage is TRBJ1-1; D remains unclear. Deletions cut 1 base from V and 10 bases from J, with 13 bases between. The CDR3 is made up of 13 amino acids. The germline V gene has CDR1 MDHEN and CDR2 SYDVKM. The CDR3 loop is CASSLLSGPGAFF. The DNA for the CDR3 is TGTGCCAGCAGTTTATTGTCCGGCCCGGGAGCTTTCTTT.

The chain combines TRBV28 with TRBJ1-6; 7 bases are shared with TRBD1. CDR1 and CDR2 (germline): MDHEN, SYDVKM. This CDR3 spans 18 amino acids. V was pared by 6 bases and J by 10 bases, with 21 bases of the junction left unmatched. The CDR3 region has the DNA TGTGCCAGCAGGACAGAAGGGGGCGGCCTTATATTCGGATCACCCCTCCACTTT. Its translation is CASRTEGGGLIFGSPLHF.

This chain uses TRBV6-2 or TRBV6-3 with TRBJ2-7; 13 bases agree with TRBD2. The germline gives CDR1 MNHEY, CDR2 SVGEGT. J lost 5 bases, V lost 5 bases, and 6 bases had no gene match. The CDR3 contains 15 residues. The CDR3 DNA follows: TGTGCCAGCAGTGCTAAGGGACTAGCGGGGAACGAGCAGTACTTC. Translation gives CASSAKGLAGNEQYF.

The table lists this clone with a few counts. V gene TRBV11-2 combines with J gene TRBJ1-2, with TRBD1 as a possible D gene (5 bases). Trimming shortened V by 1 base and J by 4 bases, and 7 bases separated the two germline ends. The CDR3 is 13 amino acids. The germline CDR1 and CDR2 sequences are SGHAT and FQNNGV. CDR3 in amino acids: CASSLAQGYGYTF. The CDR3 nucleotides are TGTGCCAGCAGCTTAGCCCAGGGCTATGGCTACACCTTC. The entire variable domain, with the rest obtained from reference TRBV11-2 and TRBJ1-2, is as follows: EAGVAQSPRYKIIEKRQSVAFWCNPISGHATLYWYQQILGQGPKLLIQFQNNGVVDDSQLPKDRFSAERLKGVDSTLKIQPAKLEDSAVYLCASSLAQGYGYTFGSGTRLTVV.

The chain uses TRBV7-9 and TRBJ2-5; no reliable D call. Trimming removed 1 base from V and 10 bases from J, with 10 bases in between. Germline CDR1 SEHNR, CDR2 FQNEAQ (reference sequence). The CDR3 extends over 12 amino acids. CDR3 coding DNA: TGTGCCAGCAGCTTAGGTGGCGCAGGCCAGTACTTC. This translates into CASSLGGAGQYF.